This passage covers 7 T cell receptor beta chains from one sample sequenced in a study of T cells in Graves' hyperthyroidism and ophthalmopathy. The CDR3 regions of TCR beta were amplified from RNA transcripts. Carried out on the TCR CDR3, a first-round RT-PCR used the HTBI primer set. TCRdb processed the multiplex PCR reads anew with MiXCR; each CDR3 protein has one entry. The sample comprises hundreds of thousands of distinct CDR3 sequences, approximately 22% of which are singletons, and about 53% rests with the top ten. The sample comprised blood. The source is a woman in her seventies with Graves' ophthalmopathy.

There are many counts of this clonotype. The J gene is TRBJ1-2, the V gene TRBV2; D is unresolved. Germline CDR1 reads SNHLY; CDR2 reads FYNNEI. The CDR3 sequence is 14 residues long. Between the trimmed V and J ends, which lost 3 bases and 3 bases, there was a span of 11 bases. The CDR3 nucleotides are TGTGCCAGCAGTGACCGAGGGAGGGACTATGGCTACACCTTC. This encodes CASSDRGRDYGYTF.

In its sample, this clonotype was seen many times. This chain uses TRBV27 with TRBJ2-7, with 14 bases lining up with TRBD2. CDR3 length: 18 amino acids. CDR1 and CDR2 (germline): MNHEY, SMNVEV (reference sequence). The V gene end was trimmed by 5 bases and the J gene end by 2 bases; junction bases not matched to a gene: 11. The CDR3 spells CASSPGGLAGGFTYEQYF. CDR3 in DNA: TGTGCCAGCAGTCCAGGAGGACTAGCGGGAGGCTTCACCTACGAGCAGTACTTC.

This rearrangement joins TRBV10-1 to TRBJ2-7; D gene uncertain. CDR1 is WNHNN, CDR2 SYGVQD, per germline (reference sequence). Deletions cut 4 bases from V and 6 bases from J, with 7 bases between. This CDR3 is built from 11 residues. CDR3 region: CASSGSGEQYF. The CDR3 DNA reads TGCGCCAGCAGTGGGTCCGGCGAGCAGTACTTC.

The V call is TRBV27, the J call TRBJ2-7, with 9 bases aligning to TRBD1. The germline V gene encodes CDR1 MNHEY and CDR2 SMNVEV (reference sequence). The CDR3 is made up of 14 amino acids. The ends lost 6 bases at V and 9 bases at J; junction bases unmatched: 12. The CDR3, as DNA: TGTGCCAGCAGGGGGACAGGGTCGAATTCCGGGCAGTACTTC. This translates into CASRGTGSNSGQYF.

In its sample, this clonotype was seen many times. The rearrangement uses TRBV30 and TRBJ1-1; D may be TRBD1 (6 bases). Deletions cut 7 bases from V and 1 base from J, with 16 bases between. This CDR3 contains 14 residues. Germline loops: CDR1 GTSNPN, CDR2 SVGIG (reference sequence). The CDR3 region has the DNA TGTGCCTCTCCCTCACAGGGAACGAACACTGAAGCTTTCTTT. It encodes CASPSQGTNTEAFF.

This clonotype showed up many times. The CDR3 DNA is TGTGCCAGCAGTTTACGGACTTCAGGAGGGGAGCTGTTTTTT. Encoded protein: CASSLRTSGGELFF. The chain recombines TRBV12-3 or TRBV12-4 with TRBJ2-2; D may be TRBD2 (5 bases). V was shortened by 2 bases and J by 8 bases, with 12 bases between the two germline ends. The CDR3 loop spans 14 amino acids.

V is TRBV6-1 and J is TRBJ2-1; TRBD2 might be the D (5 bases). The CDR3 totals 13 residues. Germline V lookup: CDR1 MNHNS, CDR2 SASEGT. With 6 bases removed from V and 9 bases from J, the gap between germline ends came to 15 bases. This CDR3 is CASRTAGLGEQFF. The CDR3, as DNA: TGTGCCAGCAGAACGGCAGGACTGGGTGAGCAGTTCTTC.